The TCR beta chain described here comes from a study of blood T cells in healthy people across ages. In this sample, this clonotype turned up a few times. With a J-beta primer mix and a sample-barcoded 5' primer, a second PCR ran about 7 to 11 cycles. TCRdb reprocessed the 5' RACE reads via MiXCR and lists one record per CDR3 protein. The sample includes approximately 1.5 million distinct CDR3 sequences, about 45% of them seen just once. The sample was blood. The receptor was isolated from a woman between 18 and 29 years old in good health.

Here the CDR3 DNA reads TGTGCCATCAGTGGGTATCCGGGACTAGCGGGGGACCCCTACAATGAGCAGTTCTTC. Translation: CAISGYPGLAGDPYNEQFF. V usage is TRBV10-3 and J usage is TRBJ2-1, with 14 bases that match TRBD2. Germline CDR1 is ENHRY and CDR2 is SYGVKD. The CDR3 length is 19 residues. V lost 4 bases, J lost 2 bases, and 10 bases stayed unmatched.